This T cell receptor beta chain came from a study of T cell changes during pregnancy in multiple sclerosis. This CDR3 has 13 amino acids. CDR1 SGHNT and CDR2 YYREEE come from the germline V gene (reference sequence). V was trimmed by 4 bases and J by 2 bases, leaving 7 bases between them. A few counts support this clone. This table comes from immunoSEQ multiplex PCR, and its TCRdb copy is limited to in-frame clones, with some not included. The table records roughly 89,000 clones, approximately 92% of them present only once. This rearrangement joins TRBV5-4 to TRBJ1-5, with D possibly matching TRBD1 (5 bases). Source: peripheral blood, taken in the first trimester of pregnancy. The sequence was collected from a female donor with multiple sclerosis, enrolled in a pregnancy study. The DNA for the CDR3 is TGTGCCAGCAGCCCGGGGGGCAATCAGCCCCAGCATTTT. This codes for CASSPGGNQPQHF.